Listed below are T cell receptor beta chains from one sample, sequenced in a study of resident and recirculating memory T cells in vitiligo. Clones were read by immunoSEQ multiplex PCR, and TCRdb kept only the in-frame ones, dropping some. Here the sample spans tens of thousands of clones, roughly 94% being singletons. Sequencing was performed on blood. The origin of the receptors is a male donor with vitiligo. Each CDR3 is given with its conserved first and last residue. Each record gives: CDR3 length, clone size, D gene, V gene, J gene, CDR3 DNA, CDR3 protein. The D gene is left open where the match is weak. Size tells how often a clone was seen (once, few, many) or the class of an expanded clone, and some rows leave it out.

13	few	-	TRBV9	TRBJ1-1	TGTGCCAGCAGCGTAACACCGAACACTGAAGCTTTCTTT	CASSVTPNTEAFF
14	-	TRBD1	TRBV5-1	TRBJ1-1	TGCGCCAGTTCACAGGGGCGAGAGGGCACTGAAGCTTTCTTT	CASSQGREGTEAFF
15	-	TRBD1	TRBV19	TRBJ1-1	TGTGCCAGTAGTCCTACTGACAGGGGAAACACTGAAGCTTTCTTT	CASSPTDRGNTEAFF
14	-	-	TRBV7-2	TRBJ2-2	TGTGCCAGCAGCCCTTCGCGCGGAATCGGGGAGCTGTTTTTT	CASSPSRGIGELFF
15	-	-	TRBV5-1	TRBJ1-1	TGCGCCAGCAGCAACCACAGGGATGGGACGATTGAAGCTTTCTTT	CASSNHRDGTIEAFF
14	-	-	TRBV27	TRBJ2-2	TGTGCCACCGAGCGGACTCCGCTTACCGGGGAGCTGTTTTTT	CATERTPLTGELFF
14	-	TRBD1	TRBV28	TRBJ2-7	TGTGCCAGCAGTTTTGGACAGGGATCCTACGAGCAGTACTTC	CASSFGQGSYEQYF
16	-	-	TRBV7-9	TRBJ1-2	TGTGCCAGCAGCTTAGCGTACAGGGACACTGACTATGGCTACACCTTC	CASSLAYRDTDYGYTF
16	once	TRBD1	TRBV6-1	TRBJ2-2	TGTGCCAGCAGTGGGACAGGGGGCTTATGGACCGGGGAGCTGTTTTTT	CASSGTGGLWTGELFF
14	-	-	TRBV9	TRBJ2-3	TGTGCCAGCAGCGTTATAGATTACACAGATACGCAGTATTTT	CASSVIDYTDTQYF
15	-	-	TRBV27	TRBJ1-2	TGTGCCAGCAGGGACGGTGGAGGATCTAACTATGGCTACACCTTC	CASRDGGGSNYGYTF
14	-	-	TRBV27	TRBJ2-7	TGTGCCAGCAGTTCGGTCCTTAGCGGTTACGAGCAGTACTTC	CASSSVLSGYEQYF
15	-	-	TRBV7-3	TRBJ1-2	TGTGCCAGCAGCTTAGGAGGGGATTCTAACTATGGCTACACCTTC	CASSLGGDSNYGYTF
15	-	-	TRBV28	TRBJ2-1	TGTGCCAGCAGTCTTCAGGGGTTCCTCTACAATGAGCAGTTCTTC	CASSLQGFLYNEQFF
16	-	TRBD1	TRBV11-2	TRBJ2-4	TGTGCCAGCAGCTTAGTAGTAGGGGGCAGAAAAAACATTCAGTACTTC	CASSLVVGGRKNIQYF
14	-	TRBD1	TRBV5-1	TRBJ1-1	TGCGCCAGCAGCCGGGGACAGCAGAACACTGAAGCTTTCTTT	CASSRGQQNTEAFF
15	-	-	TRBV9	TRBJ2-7	TGTGCCAGCAGCGTAGCTCTACAGGGACCCTACGAGCAGTACTTC	CASSVALQGPYEQYF
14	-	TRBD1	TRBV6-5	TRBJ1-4	TGTGCCAGCAGTTACGGGACAGGGGGGGAAAAACTGTTTTTT	CASSYGTGGEKLFF
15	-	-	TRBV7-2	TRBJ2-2	TGTGCCAGCAGCTTAAAACTCCCGGGTACCGGGGAGCTGTTTTTT	CASSLKLPGTGELFF
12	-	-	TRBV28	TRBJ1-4	TGTGCCAGCACCATGGGGGGAGAAAAACTGTTTTTT	CASTMGGEKLFF
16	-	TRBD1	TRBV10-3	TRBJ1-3	TGTGCCATCAGTGACTTACTACAGGGGCCCGGAAACACCATATATTTT	CAISDLLQGPGNTIYF
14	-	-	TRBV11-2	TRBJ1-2	TGTGCCAGCAGCTTGGGGGGCGGGGGCTATGGCTACACCTTC	CASSLGGGGYGYTF
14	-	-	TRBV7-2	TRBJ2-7	TGTGCCAGCAGCTTCGGCAGGGGAACCTACGAGCAGTACTTC	CASSFGRGTYEQYF
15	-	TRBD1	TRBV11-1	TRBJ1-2	TGTGCCAGCAGCTCCCGGACAGGGGGTCGCTATGGCTACACCTTC	CASSSRTGGRYGYTF
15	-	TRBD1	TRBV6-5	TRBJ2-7	TGTGCCAGCAGCCCTCTCCGGGGACAGGGGTCCGAGCAGTACTTC	CASSPLRGQGSEQYF
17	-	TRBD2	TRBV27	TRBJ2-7	TGTGCCAGCAGTCCCCTCGGACTAGCGGGAGCGTCCTACGAGCAGTACTTC	CASSPLGLAGASYEQYF
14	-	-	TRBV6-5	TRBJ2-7	TGTGCCAGCAGTTACAACTGGGTCGGAGACGAGCAGTACTTC	CASSYNWVGDEQYF
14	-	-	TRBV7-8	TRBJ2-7	TGTGCCAGCAGCTTACAGCAGGGGAACAACGAGCAGTACTTC	CASSLQQGNNEQYF
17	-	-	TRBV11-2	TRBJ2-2	TGTGCCAGCAGCTCGTCAGGGGTCCTCCTGAACACCGGGGAGCTGTTTTTT	CASSSSGVLLNTGELFF
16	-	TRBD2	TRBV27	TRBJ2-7	TGTGCCAGCACCGGCGTGACTAGCGGGAGCTCCTACGAGCAGTACTTC	CASTGVTSGSSYEQYF
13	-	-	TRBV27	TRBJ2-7	TGTGCCAGCAGTCTCGGGACACCTTACGAGCAGTACTTC	CASSLGTPYEQYF
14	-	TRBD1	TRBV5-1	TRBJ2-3	TGCGCCAGCAGCTCTGGACAGGGATTAGATACGCAGTATTTT	CASSSGQGLDTQYF
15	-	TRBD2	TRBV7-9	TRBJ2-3	TGTGCCAGCAGCCCATCCCTAGCGGACACAGATACGCAGTATTTT	CASSPSLADTDTQYF
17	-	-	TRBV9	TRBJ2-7	TGTGCCAGCAGCCCGTCTGGTTTGCGCTCGAGCTCCTACGAGCAGTACTTC	CASSPSGLRSSSYEQYF
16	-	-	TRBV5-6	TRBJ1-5	TGTGCCAGCAGCTTAGCTACAGGGCGTAGCAATCAGCCCCAGCATTTT	CASSLATGRSNQPQHF
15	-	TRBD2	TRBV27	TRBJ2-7	TGTGCCAGCAGTCAACCGGGACTATTCTTATACGAGCAGTACTTC	CASSQPGLFLYEQYF
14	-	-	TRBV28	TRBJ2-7	TGTGCCAGCAGTTTAACAGGGAGGGTTGACGAGCAGTACTTC	CASSLTGRVDEQYF